Shown below are 2 T cell receptor beta chains from a single sample sequenced in a study of siplizumab effects on memory and regulatory T cells. Only in-frame clones appear in the TCRdb table, and some are missing; sequencing was by immunoSEQ multiplex PCR. The sample includes some 100,000 clones, roughly 93% seen only once; the top ten take 6.5%. The sequenced material came from CD8+ T cells sorted from blood. The receptors were sampled from a human donor in good health.

The table lists this clone with a count of one. V is TRBV5-6 and J is TRBJ2-5, with 8 bases matching TRBD1. Looked up from germline, CDR1 is SGHDT and CDR2 is YYEEEE. The CDR3 runs 15 residues. Unmatched junction bases numbered 6, after V lost 0 bases and J lost 5 bases. CDR3 in amino acids: CASSLVQGARETQYF. CDR3 nucleotide sequence: TGTGCCAGCAGCTTGGTTCAGGGGGCCAGGGAGACCCAGTACTTC.

The chain recombines TRBV27 with TRBJ1-2, with D tentatively TRBD1 (6 bases). Germline V CDR1 and CDR2: MNHEY, SMNVEV (reference sequence). Trimming cost V 5 bases and J 6 bases, with 16 bases left between them. CDR3 length: 14 amino acids. In nucleotides, the CDR3 is TGTGCCAGCAGTCCCAGGGGTCTTTTAGATGGCTACACCTTC. Its translation: CASSPRGLLDGYTF.